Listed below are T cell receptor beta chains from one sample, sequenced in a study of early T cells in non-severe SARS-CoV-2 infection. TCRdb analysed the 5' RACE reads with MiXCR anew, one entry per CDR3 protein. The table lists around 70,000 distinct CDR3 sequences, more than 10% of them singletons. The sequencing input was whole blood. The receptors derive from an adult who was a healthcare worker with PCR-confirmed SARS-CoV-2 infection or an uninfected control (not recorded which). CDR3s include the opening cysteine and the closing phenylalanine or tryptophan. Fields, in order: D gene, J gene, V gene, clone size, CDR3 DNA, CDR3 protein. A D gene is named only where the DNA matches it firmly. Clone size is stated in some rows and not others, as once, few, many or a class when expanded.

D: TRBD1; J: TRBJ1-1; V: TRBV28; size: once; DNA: TGTGCCAGCAGTTCATTGACAGGGGCGAACACTGAAGCTTTCTTT; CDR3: CASSSLTGANTEAFF
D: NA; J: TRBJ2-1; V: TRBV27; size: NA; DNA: TGTGCCAGCAGTTTATGGCAGTACAATGAGCAGTTCTTC; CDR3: CASSLWQYNEQFF
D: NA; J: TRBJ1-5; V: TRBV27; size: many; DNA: TGTGCCAGCAGTTTGAGGTGGGCAGACTCGGACGGCCCTTATAGCAATCAGCCCCAGCATTTT; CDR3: CASSLRWADSDGPYSNQPQHF
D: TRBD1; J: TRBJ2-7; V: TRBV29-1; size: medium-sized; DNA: TGCAGCGTTGGGAAGGGACAGGGGTACGAGCAGTACTTC; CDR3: CSVGKGQGYEQYF
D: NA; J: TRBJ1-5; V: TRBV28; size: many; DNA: TGTGCCAGCAGTTTATTAACGGAAGGGCCCCAGCATTTT; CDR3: CASSLLTEGPQHF
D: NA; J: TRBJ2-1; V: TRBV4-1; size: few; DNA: TGCGCCAGCAGCCAAGATCGGAGGGATGAGCAGTTCTTC; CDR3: CASSQDRRDEQFF
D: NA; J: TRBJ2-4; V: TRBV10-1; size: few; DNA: TGCGCCAGCGGAGACAGCGATAAAAACATTCAGTACTTC; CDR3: CASGDSDKNIQYF
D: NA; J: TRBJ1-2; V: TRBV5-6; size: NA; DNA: TGTGCCAGCAGCTTGAGGGGGAGCTATGGCTACACCTTC; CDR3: CASSLRGSYGYTF
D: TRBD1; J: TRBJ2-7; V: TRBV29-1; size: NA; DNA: TGCAGCGTTCGTACGGGACAGGGGAACGAGCAGTACTTC; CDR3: CSVRTGQGNEQYF
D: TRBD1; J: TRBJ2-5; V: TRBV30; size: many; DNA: TGTGCCTGGAGTCAGACAGGGGGCGGTGAGACCCAGTACTTC; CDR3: CAWSQTGGGETQYF
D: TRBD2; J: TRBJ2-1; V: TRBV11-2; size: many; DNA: TGTGCCAGCAGCTTAAATCCCGGGACTAGCGGGACCAACCGTGTCATCTTC; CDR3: CASSLNPGTSGTNRVIF
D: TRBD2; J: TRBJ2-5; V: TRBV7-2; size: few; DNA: TGTGCCAGCAGCACCGGACCGGGACTAGCAGAGACCCAGTACTTC; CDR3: CASSTGPGLAETQYF
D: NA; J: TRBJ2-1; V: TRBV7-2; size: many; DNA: TGTGCCAGCAGCTTAAGGGCAGGACGCCGCTCTGCGAATGAGCAGTTCTTC; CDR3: CASSLRAGRRSANEQFF
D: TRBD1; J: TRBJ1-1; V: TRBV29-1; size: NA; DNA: TGCAGCGTTCACAGGGGCCCTTTGACTAAAGCTTTCTTT; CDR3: CSVHRGPLTKAFF
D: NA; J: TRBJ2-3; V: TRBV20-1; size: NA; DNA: TGCAGTGCTAGACGTTTGCCAGATACGCAGTATTTT; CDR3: CSARRLPDTQYF
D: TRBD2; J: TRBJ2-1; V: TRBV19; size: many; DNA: TGTGCCAGTAGTATGGGGACCTCGGGACTAGCGGGAGTGGATGAGCAGTTCTTC; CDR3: CASSMGTSGLAGVDEQFF
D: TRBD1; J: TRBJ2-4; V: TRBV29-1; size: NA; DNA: TGCAGCGGAGGACAGGGTTTCATTCAGTACTTC; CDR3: CSGGQGFIQYF
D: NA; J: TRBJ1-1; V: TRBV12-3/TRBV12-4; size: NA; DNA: TGTGCCAGCAGTCCAGGGTTCACTGAAGCTTTCTTT; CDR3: CASSPGFTEAFF
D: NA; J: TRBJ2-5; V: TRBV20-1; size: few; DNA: TGCAGTGCTAAGGATAGATACGGCCAAGAGACCCAGTACTTC; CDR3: CSAKDRYGQETQYF